Listed here are 28 T cell receptor beta chains from one sample, sequenced in a study of regulatory T cells in long-lasting Graves disease. Construction of the TCR beta libraries employed iRepertoire HTBI primers in conjunction with Arm-PCR of CDR3 regions. TCRdb re-analysed the multiplex PCR reads in MiXCR, keeping a single row per CDR3 protein. The table records 560,000 or so distinct CDR3 sequences, about 15% of them present only once. As for time point: newly diagnosed GD, antithyroid drugs for less than 3 months. Extracted PBMC RNA gave rise to the TCR library. These data also formed part of another study, on T cells in Graves' hyperthyroidism and ophthalmopathy.

Sequencing was performed on peripheral blood mononuclear cells (PBMCs), taken at new diagnosis, from a patient treated with antithyroid drugs. The receptors here all came from a man between 18 and 35 years old with Graves disease.

The chain recombines TRBV10-2 with TRBJ1-3; D may be TRBD1 (6 bases). V dropped 3 bases and J dropped 2 bases, with 11 bases sitting between them. This CDR3 is 15 amino acids long. Germline V gene lookup returns CDR1 WSHSY and CDR2 SAAADI. The CDR3, as DNA: TGCGCCAGCAGTGAAACAGGGTATACTGGAAACACCATATATTTT. It specifies CASSETGYTGNTIYF.

This clonotype showed up many times. The chain joins TRBV27 to TRBJ2-1; D not resolved. The germline V gene encodes CDR1 MNHEY and CDR2 SMNVEV (reference sequence). Trimming cost V 4 bases and J 10 bases, with 17 bases left between them. The CDR3 has 14 residues. The chain's CDR3 is CASSSTRVLSEQFF. CDR3 coding DNA: TGTGCCAGCAGTTCCACCCGGGTCTTATCGGAGCAGTTCTTC.

The chain employs TRBV27 and TRBJ2-2; D possibly uses TRBD1 or TRBD2 (5 bases each). Deletions cut 6 bases from V and 5 bases from J, with 28 bases between. Germline V gene data show CDR1 as MNHEY and CDR2 as SMNVEV (reference sequence). This CDR3 has 19 amino acids. CDR3 protein: CASRGRPGRGSGYTGELFF. The CDR3 nucleotides read TGTGCCAGCAGGGGGAGACCGGGGCGAGGCAGTGGGTATACCGGGGAGCTGTTTTTT.

This clonotype came up many times. V usage is TRBV27 and J usage is TRBJ1-2, with TRBD1 as a possible D gene (5 bases). The CDR3 spans 12 residues. Germline assignment: CDR1 MNHEY and CDR2 SMNVEV (reference sequence). V shed 4 bases and J shed 7 bases, with 10 bases lying between them. This CDR3 reads CASSCQGCGYTF. DNA for the CDR3: TGTGCCAGCAGTTGTCAGGGTTGTGGCTACACCTTC.

Only a few counts were recorded for this clonotype. The chain couples TRBV5-1 to TRBJ1-1; D not certain. V was pared by 3 bases and J by 11 bases, with 17 bases between. Germline-derived CDR1 and CDR2 are SGHRS and YFSETQ. The CDR3 runs to 13 residues. CDR3: CASSSSSLNDAFF. The CDR3 DNA reads TGCGCCAGCAGCTCCTCTAGTCTAAACGACGCTTTCTTT.

The V and J genes are TRBV10-3 and TRBJ1-1, with a possible D match to TRBD1 (5 bases). The CDR3 has 16 residues. Per the germline V gene, CDR1 is ENHRY and CDR2 is SYGVKD. Trimming pared 8 bases from V and 2 bases from J, leaving 21 bases between. The DNA of the CDR3 is TGTGCCATCGCCCAGGGTGAGGGCAGAGGTAACACTGAAGCTTTCTTT. This codes for CAIAQGEGRGNTEAFF.

This clonotype was detected only a few times. The chain carries TRBV19 and TRBJ2-7; 10 bases align to TRBD1. V was clipped by 9 bases and J by 4 bases; unmatched bases: 3. CDR3 size: 12 residues. The germline gives CDR1 LNHDA, CDR2 SQIVND (reference sequence). This CDR3 is CARAGQGYEQYF. The CDR3 bases are TGTGCCAGGGCGGGACAGGGGTACGAGCAGTACTTC.

In regard to this clonotype: A much larger clonotype is one base distant, so this may be a read error. The gene calls are TRBV28 and TRBJ2-7, with D perhaps given as TRBD1 or TRBD2 (5 bases each). There are 13 residues in the CDR3. Germline CDR1 and CDR2: MDHEN and SYDVKM. This chain's CDR3 is CTSTLTGPYEQYF. The CDR3 DNA reads as TGTACCAGCACTCTGACGGGACCCTACGAGCAGTACTTC.

This clonotype was detected only a few times. This chain uses TRBV11-2 with TRBJ1-5; D is unresolved. The CDR3 contains 14 residues. Germline CDR1 is SGHAT and CDR2 is FQNNGV. V lost 5 bases and J 0 bases, leaving 8 bases between the germline ends. CDR3: CASSVGLSNQPQHF. Here the CDR3 DNA reads TGTGCCAGCAGCGTAGGACTTAGCAATCAGCCCCAGCATTTT.

This clonotype appeared a few times. The chain carries TRBV7-9 and TRBJ2-1, with 7 bases that match TRBD2. CDR1 and CDR2 (germline): SEHNR, FQNEAQ (reference sequence). The V gene end was trimmed by 4 bases and the J gene end by 9 bases; junction bases not matched to a gene: 15. CDR3 length: 16 amino acids. CDR3 loop: CASSWDRWGREIEQFF. CDR3 DNA: TGTGCCAGCAGCTGGGATAGGTGGGGGAGGGAGATTGAGCAGTTCTTC.

Many counts were recorded for this clonotype. The chain couples TRBV5-1 to TRBJ2-1; maybe TRBD2 (6 bases). This CDR3 is 17 amino acids long. V shed 6 bases and J shed 1 base, with 20 bases lying between them. Germline loops: CDR1 SGHRS, CDR2 YFSETQ. CDR3 sequence: CASTFARLARSYNEQFF. CDR3 nucleotides: TGCGCCAGCACCTTCGCTCGTCTAGCGAGGTCCTACAATGAGCAGTTCTTC.

This clonotype was seen at least ten times. The rearrangement links TRBV7-9 to TRBJ2-7; D possibly uses TRBD1 or TRBD2 (5 bases each). Germline assignment: CDR1 SEHNR and CDR2 FQNEAQ (reference sequence). This CDR3 is 18 amino acids long. V was cut by 5 bases and J by 3 bases, with 26 bases left in between. CDR3 nucleotides: TGTGCCAGCAGCATCGGCTCGGGGTTGGAGCGTACAGGCTACGAGCAGTACTTC. This encodes CASSIGSGLERTGYEQYF.

The chain recombines TRBV29-1 with TRBJ2-1, with 9 bases fitting TRBD1. Looked up from germline, CDR1 is SQVTM and CDR2 is ANQGSEA. The CDR3 is 15 amino acids. With 6 bases clipped from V and 9 bases from J, the junction kept 15 bases outside the gene matches. CDR3 bases: TGCAGCGTCACGATCCGGGACAGGGTAACGGGTGAGCAGTTCTTC. Translation: CSVTIRDRVTGEQFF.

In this sample, this clonotype turned up many times. This chain links TRBV6-1 with TRBJ2-1; unclear D gene. This CDR3 has 15 amino acids. The ends were cut back, 5 bases at V and 0 bases at J, with 11 bases in the middle. Looked up from germline, CDR1 is MNHNS and CDR2 is SASEGT. For the CDR3, the DNA is TGTGCCAGCAGTACCCCCAGGCTCTCCTACAATGAGCAGTTCTTC. Translated, it gives CASSTPRLSYNEQFF.

The chain uses TRBV30 and TRBJ2-5; the match to TRBD2 covers 7 bases. V lost 3 bases, J lost 5 bases, and 12 bases stayed unmatched. CDR1 is GTSNPN, CDR2 SVGIG, per germline (reference sequence). The CDR3 is 15 residues long. CDR3 residues: CAWSTYGRELETQYF. The CDR3 region has the DNA TGTGCCTGGAGCACTTACGGGCGGGAGCTTGAGACCCAGTACTTC.

This clonotype was seen at least ten times. The gene calls are TRBV20-1 and TRBJ1-6; D is ambiguous. V lost 6 bases and J 6 bases, leaving 9 bases between the germline ends. CDR1 DFQATT and CDR2 SNEGSKA come from the germline V gene (reference sequence). The CDR3 has 12 residues. The CDR3 bases are TGCAGTGCGCAAGGGCGTAATTCACCCCTCCACTTT. As protein: CSAQGRNSPLHF.

This chain links TRBV5-1 with TRBJ1-2, with 9 nucleotides matching TRBD1. After removal of 4 bases from V and 8 bases from J, the junction contained 12 bases not matched to a gene. From germline, CDR1 is SGHRS and CDR2 YFSETQ. CDR3 size: 15 residues. The CDR3 is CASSPGQGGSQGYTF. The CDR3, as DNA: TGCGCCAGCAGCCCGGGACAGGGAGGGTCGCAAGGCTACACCTTC.

This chain uses TRBV11-1 with TRBJ2-1; 8 positions agree with TRBD2. The CDR3 extends over 17 amino acids. CDR1 SGHAT and CDR2 FQDESV come from the germline V gene (reference sequence). V lost 4 bases, J lost 0 bases, and 8 bases stayed unmatched. CDR3 sequence reads: CASSSRLASDSYNEQFF. CDR3 in DNA: TGTGCCAGCAGCTCCAGACTAGCGAGTGACTCCTACAATGAGCAGTTCTTC. The full variable domain, its missing parts supplied by reference TRBV11-1 and TRBJ2-1, is EAEVAQSPRYKITEKSQAVAFWCDPISGHATLYWYRQILGQGPELLVQFQDESVVDDSQLPKDRFSAERLKGVDSTLKIQPAELGDSAMYLCASSSRLASDSYNEQFFGPGTRLTVL.

This clonotype was detected many times. The rearrangement uses TRBV7-9 and TRBJ2-7, with 8 nucleotides matching TRBD2. The germline V gene has CDR1 SEHNR and CDR2 FQNEAQ (reference sequence). With V trimmed by 5 bases and J by 3 bases, 3 bases remained unmatched. The CDR3 has 13 amino acids. CDR3 residues: CASSGAGGYEQYF. As DNA, the CDR3 is TGTGCCAGCAGCGGGGCGGGGGGCTACGAGCAGTACTTC.

This clonotype was recorded a few times. The chain is built from TRBV20-1 and TRBJ1-1; D might be TRBD1 (6 bases). The CDR3 has 14 amino acids. CDR1 DFQATT and CDR2 SNEGSKA come from the germline V gene (reference sequence). The V end lost 3 bases, the J end lost 3 bases, and 14 bases lay between the germline ends. The CDR3 DNA sequence: TGCAGTGCTAGTCGGGCAGGGGTGTACACTGAAGCTTTCTTT. It encodes CSASRAGVYTEAFF.

This clonotype occurred many times. The chain combines TRBV5-1 with TRBJ2-7; TRBD1 matches 7 bases. The trim removed 5 bases at V and 5 bases at J, leaving 10 bases unmatched. Germline-derived CDR1 and CDR2 are SGHRS and YFSETQ. The CDR3 has 14 residues. The CDR3 here is CASSIGQEVHEQYF. In nucleotides, the CDR3 is TGCGCCAGCAGTATCGGACAGGAGGTACACGAGCAGTACTTC.

In this sample, this clonotype turned up many times. The chain employs TRBV6-2 or TRBV6-3 and TRBJ1-2; no clear D gene. Germline V CDR1 and CDR2: MNHEY, SVGEGT. V lost 2 bases, J lost 8 bases, and 12 bases lay in between. The CDR3 is 13 residues long. CDR3 region: CASSYEDYSGYTF. The CDR3 DNA sequence: TGTGCCAGCAGTTACGAGGACTATTCGGGCTACACCTTC.

This clonotype was detected many times. V and J are TRBV30 and TRBJ1-1; D is unclear. This CDR3 comprises 11 residues. Germline V gives CDR1 GTSNPN, CDR2 SVGIG (reference sequence). The V end lost 2 bases, the J end lost 8 bases, and 9 bases lay between the germline ends. CDR3 loop: CAWSRTHEAFF. The CDR3 DNA sequence: TGTGCCTGGAGTCGGACGCACGAAGCTTTCTTT.

At least ten counts were recorded for this clonotype. The rearrangement joins TRBV12-3 or TRBV12-4 to TRBJ2-2, with D maybe TRBD2 (6 bases). The V end was cut by 3 bases, the J end by 6 bases, with 8 bases between. This CDR3 is built from 13 residues. The CDR3 sequence: CASSFSGAGELFF. CDR3 coding DNA: TGTGCCAGCAGTTTCTCGGGGGCCGGGGAGCTGTTTTTT.

The chain is built from TRBV27 and TRBJ1-1, with D perhaps TRBD1 (5 bases). Trimming took off 4 bases at V and 5 bases at J, with 14 bases between the two ends. The germline V gene has CDR1 MNHEY and CDR2 SMNVEV (reference sequence). The CDR3 has 14 amino acids. The CDR3 nucleotides read TGTGCCAGCAGTTCTCCTTCGGGGGGGACTGAAGCTTTCTTT. Its protein product is CASSSPSGGTEAFF.

This clonotype was seen only a few times. The chain carries TRBV18 and TRBJ2-3, with TRBD2 identical over 14 bases. The CDR3 has 17 amino acids. Trimming at V came to 6 bases and at J to 4 bases, leaving 9 bases not matched to a gene. Germline V gene data show CDR1 as KGHSH and CDR2 as LQKENI. CDR3 DNA: TGTGCCAGCTCGCCGGGACTAGCGGGAGCATTTCCAGATACGCAGTATTTT. Amino acid sequence: CASSPGLAGAFPDTQYF.

This clonotype was counted a few times. Here the CDR3 reads CSARDPLAGGPGEQFF. CDR3 coding DNA: TGCAGTGCTAGAGATCCTCTAGCGGGAGGGCCGGGTGAGCAGTTCTTC. The chain couples TRBV20-1 to TRBJ2-1; 12 bases are shared with TRBD2. The CDR3 length is 16 residues. The V and J ends lost 0 bases and 9 bases, in that order; junction bases with no gene match: 9. Germline V gene lookup returns CDR1 DFQATT and CDR2 SNEGSKA (reference sequence).

This clonotype was detected ten times or more. The chain recombines TRBV10-3 with TRBJ2-7; 7 nucleotides line up with TRBD1. After removal of 1 base from V and 5 bases from J, the junction contained 5 bases not matched to a gene. CDR1 ENHRY and CDR2 SYGVKD come from the germline V gene. This CDR3 has 14 amino acids. The CDR3 is CAISEYPGGDEQYF. In nucleotides, the CDR3 is TGTGCCATCAGTGAGTACCCAGGGGGAGACGAGCAGTACTTC.